This is a list of T cell receptor beta chains from one sample in a study of T cells after yellow fever vaccination. MiXCR, applied by TCRdb to the 5' RACE reads, yields one record per CDR3 protein. Of 350,000 to 450,000 distinct CDR3 sequences listed, around 6.4% are singletons. The source was PBMCs, collected 5 days after the yellow fever booster vaccination. Receptor source: a man aged 25 to 45 who received the YFV17D yellow fever vaccine. CDR3s include the opening cysteine and the closing phenylalanine or tryptophan. The order of the fields is V gene, J gene, D gene, clone size, CDR3 DNA, CDR3 protein. D genes are given only for firm matches. Clone size appears in some rows only: once, few, many, or a class for an expanded clone.

TRBV6-5	TRBJ1-5	TRBD1	NA	TGTGCCGCTCAGGGGGCTGGCAATCAGCCCCAGCATTTT	CAAQGAGNQPQHF
TRBV20-1	TRBJ2-3	TRBD2	many	TGCAGTGCTAGACCTGGACTAGCTCTGACAGATACGCAGTATTTT	CSARPGLALTDTQYF
TRBV6-5	TRBJ1-5	NA	NA	TGTGCCAGCACTTCAGGGGTATATAGCAATCAGCCCCAGCATTTT	CASTSGVYSNQPQHF
TRBV5-6	TRBJ1-3	TRBD1	many	TGTGCCAGCAGCTTACAGGGGGCTGGAAACACCATATATTTT	CASSLQGAGNTIYF
TRBV28	TRBJ1-1	NA	few	TGTGCCAGCAGCCAGACGGTCACTGAAGCTTTCTTT	CASSQTVTEAFF
TRBV9	TRBJ2-7	NA	many	TGTGCCAGCAGCTCCGGACCGGACTCCTACGAGCAGTACTTC	CASSSGPDSYEQYF
TRBV20-1	TRBJ1-6	TRBD1	many	TGCAGTGCGCCCGGGACAGGCGATAATTCACCCCTCCACTTT	CSAPGTGDNSPLHF
TRBV7-2	TRBJ2-5	TRBD1	NA	TGTGCCAGCAGGTCACAGGGGTGGGAGACCCAGTACTTC	CASRSQGWETQYF
TRBV12-3/TRBV12-4	TRBJ2-1	NA	many	TGTGCCAGCAGTCAGGGGTCAGGGAATGAGCAGTTCTTC	CASSQGSGNEQFF
TRBV7-2	TRBJ1-2	TRBD1	NA	TGTGCCAGCAGCGAGACAGGGTTTGGCTACACCTTC	CASSETGFGYTF
TRBV6-1	TRBJ2-1	NA	many	TGTGCCAGCAGTGGGGGGTCCCCCTACAATGAGCAGTTCTTC	CASSGGSPYNEQFF
TRBV28	TRBJ2-1	TRBD2	many	TGTGCCAGCAGTTGGGAGGGAGCATACAATGAGCAGTTCTTC	CASSWEGAYNEQFF
TRBV3-1	TRBJ2-7	NA	many	TGTGCCAGCAGCCCAGGACTTTCACGCGAGCAGTACTTC	CASSPGLSREQYF
TRBV11-2	TRBJ2-1	TRBD2	many	TGTGCCAGCAGCTCTTTCAGGGTAACTAGCGGGTTCTCCTACAATGAGCAGTTCTTC	CASSSFRVTSGFSYNEQFF
TRBV20-1	TRBJ2-1	TRBD2	many	TGCAGTGCTAGACCGGGACTACCCGGCAATGAGCAGTTCTTC	CSARPGLPGNEQFF
TRBV7-2	TRBJ2-7	TRBD2	many	TGTGCCAGCAGCTTTGGACTAGCCACCTACGAGCAGTACTTC	CASSFGLATYEQYF
TRBV6-2/TRBV6-3	TRBJ2-3	NA	many	TGTGCCAGCACGAGGCAGGGAGCAACAGATACGCAGTATTTT	CASTRQGATDTQYF
TRBV12-3/TRBV12-4	TRBJ2-1	TRBD2	NA	TGTGCCAGCAGACCCTGGGGGGGTGAGAATGAGCAGTTCTTC	CASRPWGGENEQFF
TRBV7-3	TRBJ2-5	TRBD2	few	TGTGCCAGCAGCTTAAAACGGAGCGGGAGACGAGAGACCCAGTACTTC	CASSLKRSGRRETQYF
TRBV20-1	TRBJ2-2	NA	NA	TGCAGTGCTCTGGACGTAGACACCGGGGAGCTGTTTTTT	CSALDVDTGELFF
TRBV25-1	TRBJ2-5	TRBD2	NA	TGTGCCAGCAGTCACGGGAGGGGGACCCAGTACTTC	CASSHGRGTQYF
TRBV28	TRBJ1-3	NA	few	TGTGCCAGCAGTATTAGAAACACCATATATTTT	CASSIRNTIYF